This TCR beta chain was identified during a study of blood T cell repertoires in COVID-19 (TCRdb year 2020). About the investigation overall: Samples covering the acute and convalescent phases of COVID-19 were provided by collaborators in the United States, Italy and Spain. The prospective study material was composed of cDNA or gDNA derived from T cells, B-cell-depleted T cells, or PBMCs. Deeply sampled blood TCRbeta repertoires from subjects exposed to, actively infected with, or recovered from COVID-19 were included in the dataset. The repertoires were released in a freely available public database intended as a resource for research on the immune response to SARS-CoV-2. Samples came from the ongoing ImmuneRACE study (first 160 participants) plus 1,254 subjects from 6 global collaborators. Nearly every sample came with metadata listing a de-identified subject ID, COVID-19 status, age in years and sex. Where available, HLA class I and class II types were obtained from metadata supplied by the sample provider rather than from assay-based typing. The full study reports these points: How much clinical and demographic metadata was included differed by source and by participant, and the metadata was provided uncurated.

TCRbeta CDR3 regions were amplified from genomic DNA by means of the immunoSEQ Assay, a bias-controlled multiplex PCR. Per the authors' processing: The number of nucleated cells in each sample was estimated from the amplification of reference gene primers within the assay. To quantify the absolute abundance of each unique TCRbeta CDR3 rearrangement, sequence reads were collapsed and filtered. For each sample, productive Simpson clonality was calculated as the square root of Simpson's diversity index over productive rearrangements. TCRdb took over this immuneACCESS table, retaining in-frame rearrangements with V and J assigned. Such tables are incomplete; in checked studies, under half of the missing clones stem from an unresolved V gene, and the remainder is unexplained. V, J and clone size derive from that table, while D and trimming were established from the DNA sequence. In all, the sample holds about 210,000 clones, and around 92% of those were seen once. The ten top clones hold 1% to 1.5% of the sample.

CDR1 and CDR2 are drawn from the germline V gene (reference sequence): MNHEY, SMNVEV. V is trimmed back by 5 bases and J by 4 bases, and the junction contains 7 bases that no gene match accounts for. Including cysteine and phenylalanine, the CDR3 has 14 amino acids. The only DNA kept is the CDR3, 42 bases in frame from the first base. As concerns this clone: Its binding antigen is unknown. No base qualities exist here, and no much larger clone lies one base off it.

Each collaborating institution followed its own protocols to collect whole blood in K2EDTA tubes. For TCRbeta analysis, collaborators shipped samples as frozen whole blood, isolated PBMCs, or DNA extracted from either of those sample types. The chain was built from TRBV27 and TRBJ1-2, with 7 junctional bases fitting TRBD1. Sample: peripheral blood. This receptor was taken from a man younger than 45 with acute or convalescent COVID-19. In nucleotides, the sequence is TGTGCCAGCAGTACCCTGACAGGGATCTATGGCTACACCTTC. This encodes CASSTLTGIYGYTF.